These 17 T cell receptor beta chains share one sample of origin, sequenced in a study of cytomegalovirus exposure and HLA in healthy donors. The PCR was carried out with 60 Vbeta primers and 13 Jbeta primers. Method: immunoSEQ multiplex PCR; TCRdb's copy keeps in-frame clones and lacks some. Of some 180,000 clones in the sample, around 80% were seen once. The specimen was PBMCs. The receptors originated from a man aged 25-45 years in good health and CMV-seronegative.

V gene TRBV28 combines with J gene TRBJ2-1; TRBD1 matches at 7 bases. Germline values: CDR1 MDHEN, CDR2 SYDVKM. The length of the CDR3 is 15 residues. The V and J ends lost 3 bases and 8 bases, in that order; junction bases with no gene match: 10. The CDR3 sequence is CASSLSDRVLHEQFF. The CDR3 DNA sequence: TGTGCCAGCAGTTTGAGCGACAGGGTTTTACATGAGCAGTTCTTC.

In its sample, this clone was seen once. The V gene is TRBV5-6, the J gene TRBJ1-5; no clear D. The CDR3 spans 15 residues. The germline V and J ends were trimmed by 0 bases and 0 bases, with 7 bases remaining between them. Per germline, CDR1 SGHDT and CDR2 YYEEEE. The CDR3 DNA reads as TGTGCCAGCAGCTTGGGACTTTATAGCAATCAGCCCCAGCATTTT. Protein: CASSLGLYSNQPQHF. The full variable domain, rest sourced from reference TRBV5-6 and TRBJ1-5, is DAGVTQSPTHLIKTRGQQVTLRCSPKSGHDTVSWYQQALGQGPQFIFQYYEEEERQRGNFPDRFSGHQFPNYSSELNVNALLLGDSALYLCASSLGLYSNQPQHFGDGTRLSIL.

The V and J genes are TRBV28 and TRBJ2-2; TRBD1 matches at 8 bases. Germline loops: CDR1 MDHEN, CDR2 SYDVKM. The length of the CDR3 is 14 residues. The V segment lost 10 bases and the J segment 0 bases; nucleotides outside the gene matches: 4. The CDR3 region is CATRDRSNTGELFF. DNA of the CDR3: TGTGCCACCAGGGACAGGTCGAACACCGGGGAGCTGTTTTTT.

This rearrangement joins TRBV4-1 to TRBJ2-3, with a weak D call TRBD1 (6 bases). From germline, CDR1 is MGHRA and CDR2 YSYEKL. The V end lost 2 bases, the J end lost 6 bases, and 21 bases lay between the germline ends. This CDR3 region has 17 residues. Here the CDR3 DNA reads TGCGCCAGCAGCCAATCATTCGGGACAAAGGTACGCGATACGCAGTATTTT. Translation gives CASSQSFGTKVRDTQYF.

Points on this clone: Sequence at one end of the junction differs from germline and may be a read error. V usage is TRBV6-1 and J usage is TRBJ2-5, with 13 positions matching TRBD2. CDR3 length: 15 residues. Germline-derived CDR1 and CDR2 are MNHNS and SASEGT. This chain's CDR3 is CASREGLAGVETQYF. The CDR3 DNA is TGTGCCAGCAGAGAAGGACTAGCGGGAGTCGAGACCCAGTACTTC.

The J gene is TRBJ2-5, the V gene TRBV7-6, with 7 nucleotides matching TRBD1. CDR1 is SGHVS, CDR2 FNYEAQ, per germline. This CDR3 comprises 14 residues. V lost 4 bases, J lost 4 bases, and 6 bases stayed unmatched. The CDR3 region has the DNA TGTGCCAGCAGCTCAGGACAGGTCCCAGAGACCCAGTACTTC. Protein product: CASSSGQVPETQYF.

J is TRBJ2-2 and V is TRBV2; TRBD2 aligns across 8 bases. This CDR3 region has 17 residues. Germline V CDR1 and CDR2: SNHLY, FYNNEI. V trimming: 4 bases; J trimming: 7 bases; junction bases outside the gene matches: 14. For the CDR3, the DNA is TGTGCCAGCAGTGGGAGTGGAGCTAGCGGGTTTGGCGGGGAGCTGTTTTTT. This translates into CASSGSGASGFGGELFF.

V gene TRBV2 combines with J gene TRBJ2-5; 9 bases are shared with TRBD1. The V gene end was trimmed by 7 bases and the J gene end by 4 bases; junction bases not matched to a gene: 10. Germline values: CDR1 SNHLY, CDR2 FYNNEI. The CDR3 extends over 15 amino acids. The CDR3 DNA is TGTGCCAGCAACCAACAGGGGGCGCTTGTAGAGACCCAGTACTTC. Protein: CASNQQGALVETQYF.

The chain joins TRBV5-4 to TRBJ2-7; no firm D call. V was pared by 2 bases and J by 7 bases, with 10 bases between. Germline V lookup: CDR1 SGHNT, CDR2 YYREEE (reference sequence). The CDR3 covers 12 residues. This CDR3 reads CASSLGDLEQYF. The CDR3, as DNA: TGTGCCAGCAGCTTAGGAGATCTGGAGCAGTACTTC.

This CDR3 is CASRDRGRGEAFF. CDR3 bases: TGTGCCAGCCGGGACAGGGGGAGAGGGGAAGCTTTCTTT. This chain links TRBV28 with TRBJ1-1, with 11 bases fitting TRBD1. The CDR3 runs 13 residues. CDR1 MDHEN and CDR2 SYDVKM come from the germline V gene. The J segment lost 8 bases and the V segment lost 8 bases, leaving 7 bases of the junction unmatched. The full variable domain, in which reference TRBV28 and TRBJ1-1 provide the parts outside the CDR3, is DVKVTQSSRYLVKRTGEKVFLECVQDMDHENMFWYRQDPGLGLRLIYFSYDVKMKEKGDIPEGYSVSREKKERFSLILESASTNQTSMYLCASRDRGRGEAFFGQGTRLTVV.

The table lists this clone with a few counts. This specimen includes other DNA sequences encoding the same CDR3. V is TRBV11-3 and J is TRBJ2-7; 14 nucleotides agree with TRBD2. V was clipped by 0 bases and J by 6 bases; unmatched bases: 4. CDR1 and CDR2 from the germline V gene are SGHNT and YENEEA. This CDR3 is built from 16 residues. CDR3 nucleotides: TGTGCCAGCAGCTTAGATCTGGGACTAGCGGGAGTCGAGCAGTACTTC. Protein sequence: CASSLDLGLAGVEQYF.

The V call is TRBV11-3, the J call TRBJ2-1; 8 bases agree with TRBD1. V trimming: 5 bases; J trimming: 2 bases; junction bases outside the gene matches: 11. The CDR3 totals 17 residues. The germline V gene encodes CDR1 SGHNT and CDR2 YENEEA. CDR3 amino acids: CASSHTGQGGPYNEQFF. Written as DNA, the CDR3 is TGTGCCAGCAGCCATACTGGACAGGGAGGACCCTACAATGAGCAGTTCTTC.

The chain couples TRBV21-1 to TRBJ2-7; the table names TRBD1, a call not compared with the DNA. TRBV21-1 counts as a pseudogene. The CDR3 loop spans 15 amino acids. CDR3 in DNA: TGTGCCAGCAGCAAAGCCCTGGCCTTCTTTCTCGAGCAGTACTTC. It encodes CASSKALAFFLEQYF.

J is TRBJ1-1 and V is TRBV4-1; 8 bases are shared with TRBD1. Germline-derived CDR1 and CDR2 are MGHRA and YSYEKL. V lost 8 bases, J lost 5 bases, and 13 bases stayed unmatched. The CDR3 is 15 amino acids. The CDR3 region has the DNA TGCGCCAGCCTCCCGGCAGGGGGCGAGAGGACTGAAGCTTTCTTT. Protein product: CASLPAGGERTEAFF.

The V call is TRBV5-5, the J call TRBJ1-1; 10 bases line up with TRBD1. The CDR3 sequence is 15 residues long. After removal of 1 base from V and 3 bases from J, the junction contained 3 bases not matched to a gene. The germline CDR1 and CDR2 sequences are SGHKS and YYEKEE (reference sequence). The CDR3, as DNA: TGTGCCAGCAGCTTGTGGGACAGGGGTTACACTGAAGCTTTCTTT. Its protein product is CASSLWDRGYTEAFF.

V usage is TRBV6-1 and J usage is TRBJ2-2, with TRBD2 as a possible D gene (5 bases). Trimming left V 0 bases short and J 3 bases short, with 5 bases between. Germline V gene sequence: CDR1 MNHNS, CDR2 SASEGT. The CDR3 runs to 14 residues. For the CDR3, the DNA is TGTGCCAGCAGTGAAGCGGGAGACACCGGGGAGCTGTTTTTT. This codes for CASSEAGDTGELFF.

This chain uses TRBV4-1 with TRBJ2-3; D may be TRBD1 (6 bases). The CDR3 consists of 15 residues. CDR1 is MGHRA and CDR2 is YSYEKL in the germline V gene. The ends were cut back, 5 bases at V and 2 bases at J, with 14 bases in the middle. The CDR3 DNA sequence: TGCGCCAGCAGCTCCCCGGGACACAACACAGATACGCAGTATTTT. It specifies CASSSPGHNTDTQYF.